The T cell receptor beta chain under discussion was sequenced for a study of blood T cell repertoires in COVID-19. Study-wide context: Acute and convalescent COVID-19 specimens originated in the United States, Italy and Spain. T cells, B-cell-depleted T cells, or PBMCs provided the cDNA or gDNA that served as material.

Original data processing: Estimation of nucleated cell counts was performed using reference gene primer amplification. TCRdb's copy holds only in-frame clones and misses some; the assay was immunoSEQ multiplex PCR. The V and J calls and the clone size are those of that table, but D and trimming were determined from the DNA. Of approximately 320,000 clones in the sample, 65% to 90% were seen once. The CDR3 contains 12 residues. Germline assignment: CDR1 LGHDT and CDR2 YNNKEL (reference sequence). J was trimmed by 8 bases and V by 5 bases; bases with no gene match: 0. The specimen was peripheral blood. The receptor was derived from a human donor in a cohort sampled during active COVID-19. The chain uses TRBV3-1 (or the pseudogene TRBV3-2) and TRBJ1-4, with 9 bases identical to TRBD1. CDR3 coding DNA: TGTGCCAGCAGCGGGACAGGGGAAAAACTGTTTTTT. Its translation: CASSGTGEKLFF.